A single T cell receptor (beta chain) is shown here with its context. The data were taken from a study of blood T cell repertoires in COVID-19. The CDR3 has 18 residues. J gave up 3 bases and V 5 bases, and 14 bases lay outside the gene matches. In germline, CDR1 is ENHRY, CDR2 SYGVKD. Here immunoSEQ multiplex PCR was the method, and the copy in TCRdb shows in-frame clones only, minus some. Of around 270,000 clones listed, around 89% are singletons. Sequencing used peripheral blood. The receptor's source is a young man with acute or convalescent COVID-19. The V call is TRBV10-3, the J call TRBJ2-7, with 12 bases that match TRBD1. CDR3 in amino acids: CAISTGTGGARGSYEQYF. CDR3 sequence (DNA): TGTGCCATCAGTACCGGGACAGGGGGCGCTAGGGGAAGCTACGAGCAGTACTTC.